The 22 T cell receptor beta chains presented below share a single source sample, sequenced in a study of blood T cells in healthy people across ages. Primers used in a second PCR of about 6 to 11 cycles were a sample-barcoded 5' primer and a J-beta primer mix. TCRdb processed the 5' RACE reads anew with MiXCR; each CDR3 protein has one entry. Among approximately 2,000,000 distinct CDR3 sequences, about two fifths were seen once, and the ten largest hold about 23%. Sequenced input: blood. The receptors derive from a human donor in good health.

The chain uses TRBV2 and TRBJ2-1, with 8 bases aligning to TRBD1. Germline CDR1 reads SNHLY; CDR2 reads FYNNEI. CDR3 size: 15 residues. V gave up 6 bases and J gave up 5 bases; unmatched junction bases: 9. CDR3 sequence: CASRARQGFDNEQFF. The CDR3 DNA sequence: TGTGCCAGCAGGGCAAGACAGGGGTTTGACAATGAGCAGTTCTTC.

On this clonotype: Mismatch with germline at one junction end may stem from a read error. This rearrangement joins TRBV10-3 to TRBJ1-2; D is perhaps TRBD1 (6 bases). This CDR3 has 13 residues. Germline V gene sequence: CDR1 ENHRY, CDR2 SYGVKD. The CDR3 loop is CVISEGGHSGYTF. The CDR3 coding sequence is TGTGTCATCAGTGAGGGGGGCCATTCTGGCTACACCTTC.

As to this clonotype: One junction end disagrees with the germline gene, perhaps due to a read error. This chain joins TRBV7-2 and TRBJ2-5; 9 bases line up with TRBD2. The CDR3 is made up of 15 amino acids. CDR1 is SGHTA, CDR2 FQGNSA, per germline. The CDR3 spells CAGSSLSGGRETQYF. Written as DNA, the CDR3 is TGTGCCGGCAGCAGCCTAAGCGGGGGGCGGGAGACCCAGTACTTC.

The V call is TRBV11-3, the J call TRBJ1-2; 7 bases match TRBD1. This CDR3 spans 16 amino acids. Germline V lookup: CDR1 SGHNT, CDR2 YENEEA. J was trimmed by 0 bases and V by 4 bases; bases with no gene match: 8. Here the CDR3 DNA reads TGTGCCAGCAGCTCCGAAACCGGGACAGCTAACTATGGCTACACCTTC. Amino acids: CASSSETGTANYGYTF. Full variable domain (rest looked up from reference TRBV11-3 and TRBJ1-2): EAGVVQSPRYKIIEKKQPVAFWCNPISGHNTLYWYLQNLGQGPELLIRYENEEAVDDSQLPKDRFSAERLKGVDSTLKIQPAELGDSAVYLCASSSETGTANYGYTFGSGTRLTVV.

V is TRBV7-2 and J is TRBJ2-3, with D hard to call. The V gene lost 6 bases and the J gene lost 2 bases, with 6 bases spanning the gap. CDR3 length: 12 residues. Looked up from germline, CDR1 is SGHTA and CDR2 is FQGNSA. Here the CDR3 reads CASRAVTDTQYF. Written as DNA, the CDR3 is TGTGCCAGCAGGGCTGTCACAGATACGCAGTATTTT.

A remark on this clonotype: A much bigger clone sits one base away, suggesting this may be a read error. This rearrangement joins TRBV28 to TRBJ2-7; the D is unclear. CDR1 is MDHEN and CDR2 is SYDVKM in the germline V gene. The V end was cut by 1 base, the J end by 3 bases, with 10 bases between. The CDR3 runs 14 residues. The CDR3 loop reads CASSLSEGRYEQYF. CDR3 DNA sequence: TGTGCCAGCAGTTTATCAGAAGGGCGCTACGAGCAGTACTTC.

The J gene is TRBJ2-7, the V gene TRBV7-9, with D unresolved. CDR3 length: 14 amino acids. In germline, CDR1 is SEHNR, CDR2 FQNEAQ (reference sequence). The V and J ends lost 1 base and 2 bases respectively, with 9 bases between them. The CDR3 loop reads CASSLELVPYEQYF. Written as DNA, the CDR3 is TGTGCCAGCAGCTTAGAGTTGGTGCCCTACGAGCAGTACTTC.

This clonotype was observed a few times. J is TRBJ2-4 and V is TRBV20-1; TRBD2 aligns across 7 bases. The CDR3 is 14 amino acids. After removal of 6 bases from V and 10 bases from J, the junction contained 15 bases not matched to a gene. Per the germline V gene, CDR1 is DFQATT and CDR2 is SNEGSKA (reference sequence). The CDR3 region is CSALQTRGTNIQYF. For the CDR3, the DNA is TGCAGTGCCCTTCAAACCCGGGGGACTAATATTCAGTACTTC.

This clonotype has a count of ten or more. The chain has TRBV12-3 or TRBV12-4 and TRBJ2-5, with D perhaps TRBD1 (6 bases). The CDR3 has 12 residues. Deletions cut 7 bases from V and 5 bases from J, with 11 bases between. In DNA form, the CDR3 reads TGTGCCAGCACTTCCCAGGGGGAGACCCAGTACTTC. Translated, it gives CASTSQGETQYF.

The chain links TRBV20-1 to TRBJ2-3, with D perhaps TRBD1 or TRBD2 (5 bases each). This CDR3 has 12 residues. Per the germline V gene, CDR1 is DFQATT and CDR2 is SNEGSKA (reference sequence). CDR3 loop: CMGRSVADTQYF. The CDR3 bases are TGCATGGGACGTAGCGTCGCAGATACGCAGTATTTT.

The CDR3 region has the DNA TGTGCCAGCAGTACCCTCGGCAGGGGGCCTGCAGATACGCAGTATTTT. As protein: CASSTLGRGPADTQYF. This chain uses TRBV27 with TRBJ2-3; TRBD1 aligns across 8 bases. The CDR3 consists of 16 residues. V shed 5 bases, J shed 4 bases, and the junction held 11 bases outside the gene matches. Per the germline V gene, CDR1 is MNHEY and CDR2 is SMNVEV (reference sequence).

This chain connects TRBV29-1 to TRBJ1-2; the match to TRBD1 covers 9 bases. CDR3 length: 12 amino acids. Trimming removed 7 bases from V and 8 bases from J; junction bases left unmatched: 8. From germline, CDR1 is SQVTM and CDR2 ANQGSEA. The CDR3 loop reads CSGKTGGEGYTF. The CDR3 DNA reads as TGCAGCGGAAAGACAGGGGGTGAAGGCTACACCTTC.

This clonotype has just one count. This sequence joins TRBV25-1 and TRBJ2-1; 9 bases are shared with TRBD1. The DNA end lines up better with TRBJ2-7; the J call may be wrong. The germline gives CDR1 MGHDK, CDR2 SYGVNS. This CDR3 has 18 residues. As DNA, the CDR3 is TGTGCCAGCAGTGGCAACGCCTTTGCGGACAGGGGAGGGTACGAGCAGTACTTC. Translating it yields CASSGNAFADRGGYEQYF.

This clonotype was counted between two and nine times. The chain combines TRBV9 with TRBJ2-3; D possibly corresponds to TRBD2 (5 bases). Germline CDR1 SGDLS, CDR2 YYNGEE. This CDR3 has 18 residues. The V gene lost 0 bases and the J gene lost 0 bases, with 17 bases spanning the gap. CDR3 nucleotides: TGTGCCAGCAGCGTAGACAGCGGATACCTCTCTAGCACAGATACGCAGTATTTT. Protein sequence: CASSVDSGYLSSTDTQYF. Together with reference TRBV9 and TRBJ2-3, the CDR3 gives the full variable domain: DSGVTQTPKHLITATGQRVTLRCSPRSGDLSVYWYQQSLDQGLQFLIQYYNGEERAKGNILERFSAQQFPDLHSELNLSSLELGDSALYFCASSVDSGYLSSTDTQYFGPGTRLTVL.

This clonotype was seen a few times. The CDR3 DNA sequence: TGTGCCAGCAGCGTAGGAGCGGACCTCGGGCTACGGCGCAACGAGCAGTACTTC. Encoded protein: CASSVGADLGLRRNEQYF. J is TRBJ2-7 and V is TRBV9; D possibly corresponds to TRBD2 (5 bases). Germline V gene sequence: CDR1 SGDLS, CDR2 YYNGEE. CDR3 length equals 18 residues. V was cut by 0 bases and J by 5 bases, with 24 bases left in between.

This clonotype was seen only a few times. The gene calls are TRBV29-1 and TRBJ1-1; D is perhaps TRBD1 (5 bases). V shed 4 bases and J shed 3 bases, with 15 bases lying between them. Germline CDR1 is SQVTM and CDR2 is ANQGSEA. The CDR3 runs to 14 residues. The CDR3 is CSVVVMGRYTEAFF. As DNA, the CDR3 is TGCAGCGTTGTCGTAATGGGGCGGTACACTGAAGCTTTCTTT. Drawing the rest from reference TRBV29-1 and TRBJ1-1, the complete variable domain is SAVISQKPSRDICQRGTSLTIQCQVDSQVTMMFWYRQQPGQSLTLIATANQGSEATYESGFVIDKFPISRPNLTFSTLTVSNMSPEDSSIYLCSVVVMGRYTEAFFGQGTRLTVV.

V gene TRBV20-1 combines with J gene TRBJ2-7, with D possibly TRBD2 on 7 matching bases. This CDR3 is built from 13 residues. CDR1 DFQATT and CDR2 SNEGSKA come from the germline V gene (reference sequence). V lost 4 bases, J lost 3 bases, and 13 bases lay in between. The CDR3 is CSAKGDYYYEQYF. CDR3 sequence (DNA): TGCAGTGCTAAGGGGGACTACTACTACGAGCAGTACTTC.

In its sample, this clonotype was seen a few times. The V gene is TRBV30, the J gene TRBJ1-1; D ambiguous. CDR1 is GTSNPN, CDR2 SVGIG, per germline (reference sequence). The CDR3 has 13 residues. V lost 0 bases to trimming and J lost 1 base, with 6 bases between them. CDR3 nucleotides: TGTGCCTGGAGTGTACTCCCGAACACTGAAGCTTTCTTT. It encodes CAWSVLPNTEAFF.

The V and J genes are TRBV20-1 and TRBJ2-5; 7 bases line up with TRBD2. The end of the DNA aligns better with TRBJ2-7, so the J call may be wrong. The CDR3 is 14 amino acids. Germline values: CDR1 DFQATT, CDR2 SNEGSKA (reference sequence). The CDR3 sequence is CSARPPRGGHEQYF. The CDR3 DNA reads TGCAGTGCTAGACCTCCGCGGGGAGGGCACGAGCAGTACTTC.

The rearrangement links TRBV7-9 to TRBJ2-7; 8 bases are shared with TRBD2. Germline CDR1 reads SEHNR; CDR2 reads FQNEAQ (reference sequence). The CDR3 length is 19 residues. With 4 bases clipped from V and 0 bases from J, the junction kept 17 bases outside the gene matches. The CDR3 DNA sequence: TGTGCCAGCAGCTCACTAAGATTTCTAGCGGGTACCAGCTCCTACGAGCAGTACTTC. It encodes CASSSLRFLAGTSSYEQYF. Supplemented by reference TRBV7-9 and TRBJ2-7, the full variable domain reads DTGVSQNPRHKITKRGQNVTFRCDPISEHNRLYWYRQTLGQGPEFLTYFQNEAQLEKSRLLSDRFSAERPKGSFSTLEIQRTEQGDSAMYLCASSSLRFLAGTSSYEQYFGPGTRLTVT.

The chain's CDR3 is CASSLTGQGTLYTF. Here the CDR3 DNA reads TGTGCCAGCAGCTTAACGGGACAGGGCACCCTCTACACCTTC. This chain connects TRBV7-3 to TRBJ1-2; 9 bases are shared with TRBD1. The CDR3 has 14 amino acids. The V and J ends lost 0 bases and 10 bases, in that order; junction bases with no gene match: 6. Germline V CDR1 and CDR2: SGHTA, FQGTGA.

The chain couples TRBV12-5 to TRBJ1-1; the D is unclear. Germline CDR1 reads LGHNT; CDR2 reads FRNRAP. Trimming cost V 3 bases and J 2 bases, with 4 bases left between them. The CDR3 contains 12 residues. DNA of the CDR3: TGTGCTAGTGGTTTCTCCAACACTGAAGCTTTCTTT. Its protein is CASGFSNTEAFF.